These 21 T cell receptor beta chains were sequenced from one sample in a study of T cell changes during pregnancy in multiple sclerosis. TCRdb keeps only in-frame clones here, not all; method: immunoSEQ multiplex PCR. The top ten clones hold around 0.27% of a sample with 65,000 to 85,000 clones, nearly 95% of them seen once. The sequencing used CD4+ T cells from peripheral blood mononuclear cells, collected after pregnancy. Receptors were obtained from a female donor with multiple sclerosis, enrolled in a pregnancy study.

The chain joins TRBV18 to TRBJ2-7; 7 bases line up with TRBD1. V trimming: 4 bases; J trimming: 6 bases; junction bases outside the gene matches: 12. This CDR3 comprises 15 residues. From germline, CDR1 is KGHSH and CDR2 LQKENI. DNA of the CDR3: TGTGCCAGCTCACGAGGAGGACAGGTCTACTCCGAGCAGTACTTC. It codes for CASSRGGQVYSEQYF.

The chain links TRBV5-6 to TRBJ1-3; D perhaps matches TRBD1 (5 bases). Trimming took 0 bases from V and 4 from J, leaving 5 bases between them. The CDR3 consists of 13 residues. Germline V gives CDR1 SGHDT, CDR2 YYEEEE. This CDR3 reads CASSLDRGNTIYF. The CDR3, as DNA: TGTGCCAGCAGCTTGGACAGGGGAAACACCATATATTTT. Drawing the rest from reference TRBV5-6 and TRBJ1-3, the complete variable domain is DAGVTQSPTHLIKTRGQQVTLRCSPKSGHDTVSWYQQALGQGPQFIFQYYEEEERQRGNFPDRFSGHQFPNYSSELNVNALLLGDSALYLCASSLDRGNTIYFGEGSWLTVV.

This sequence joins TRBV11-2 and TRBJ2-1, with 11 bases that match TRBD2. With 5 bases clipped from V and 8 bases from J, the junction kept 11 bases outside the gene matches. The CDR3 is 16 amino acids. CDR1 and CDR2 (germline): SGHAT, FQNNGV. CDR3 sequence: CASSPWVAGGPDEQFF. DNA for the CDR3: TGTGCCAGCAGCCCGTGGGTAGCGGGGGGGCCGGATGAGCAGTTCTTC.

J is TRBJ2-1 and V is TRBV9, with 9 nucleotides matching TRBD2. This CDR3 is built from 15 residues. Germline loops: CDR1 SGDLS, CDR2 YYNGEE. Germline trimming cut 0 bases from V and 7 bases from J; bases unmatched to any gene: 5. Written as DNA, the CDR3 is TGTGCCAGCAGCGTAGGGCGGGAGGGCCGGAATGAGCAGTTCTTC. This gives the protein CASSVGREGRNEQFF. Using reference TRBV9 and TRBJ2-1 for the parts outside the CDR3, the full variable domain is DSGVTQTPKHLITATGQRVTLRCSPRSGDLSVYWYQQSLDQGLQFLIQYYNGEERAKGNILERFSAQQFPDLHSELNLSSLELGDSALYFCASSVGREGRNEQFFGPGTRLTVL.

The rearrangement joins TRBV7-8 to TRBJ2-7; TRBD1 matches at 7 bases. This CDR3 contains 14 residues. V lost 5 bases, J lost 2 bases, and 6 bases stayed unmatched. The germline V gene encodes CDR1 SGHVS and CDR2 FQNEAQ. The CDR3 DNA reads TGTGCCAGCAGCCTTAGACAGGGACCCTACGAGCAGTACTTC. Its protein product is CASSLRQGPYEQYF.

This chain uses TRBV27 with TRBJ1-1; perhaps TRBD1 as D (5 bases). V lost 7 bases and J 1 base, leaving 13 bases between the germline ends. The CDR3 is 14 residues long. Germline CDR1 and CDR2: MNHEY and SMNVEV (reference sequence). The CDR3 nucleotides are TGTGCCAGCAAAAGGGGCTCGGCGAACACTGAAGCTTTCTTT. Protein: CASKRGSANTEAFF.

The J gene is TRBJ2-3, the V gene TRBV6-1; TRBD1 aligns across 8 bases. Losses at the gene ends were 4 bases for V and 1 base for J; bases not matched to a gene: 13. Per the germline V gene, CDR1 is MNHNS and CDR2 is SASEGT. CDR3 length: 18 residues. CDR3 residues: CASSAASGGGRGTDTQYF. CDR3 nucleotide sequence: TGTGCCAGCAGTGCCGCCTCAGGGGGCGGTCGGGGCACAGATACGCAGTATTTT.

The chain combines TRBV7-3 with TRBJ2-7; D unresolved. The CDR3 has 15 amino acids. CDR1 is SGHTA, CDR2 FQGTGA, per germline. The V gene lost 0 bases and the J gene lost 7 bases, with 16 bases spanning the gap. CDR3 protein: CASSLTAANNWEQYF. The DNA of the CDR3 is TGTGCCAGCAGCTTAACGGCGGCAAATAATTGGGAGCAGTACTTC. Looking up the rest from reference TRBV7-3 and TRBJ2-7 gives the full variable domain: GAGVSQTPSNKVTEKGKYVELRCDPISGHTALYWYRQSLGQGPEFLIYFQGTGAADDSGLPNDRFFAVRPEGSVSTLKIQRTERGDSAVYLCASSLTAANNWEQYFGPGTRLTVT.

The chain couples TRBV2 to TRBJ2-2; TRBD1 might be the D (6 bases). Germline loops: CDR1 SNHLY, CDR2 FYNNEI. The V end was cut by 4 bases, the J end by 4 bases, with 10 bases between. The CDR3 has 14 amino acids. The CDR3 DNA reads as TGTGCCAGCAGTGTAGGACAGTCCACCGGGGAGCTGTTTTTT. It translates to CASSVGQSTGELFF.

DNA for the CDR3: TGTGCCAGCAGCCTCAGGTCGGCAGGGGCCACCGGGGAGCTGTTTTTT. The encoded protein is CASSLRSAGATGELFF. This chain links TRBV28 with TRBJ2-2; D possibly corresponds to TRBD1 (6 bases). V was shortened by 6 bases and J by 4 bases, with 18 bases between the two germline ends. The germline CDR1 and CDR2 sequences are MDHEN and SYDVKM. CDR3 size: 16 residues.

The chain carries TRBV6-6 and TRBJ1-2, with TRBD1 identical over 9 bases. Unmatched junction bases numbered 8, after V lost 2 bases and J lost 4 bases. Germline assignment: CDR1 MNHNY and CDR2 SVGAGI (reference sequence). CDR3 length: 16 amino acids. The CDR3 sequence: CASSYITGGSSYGYTF. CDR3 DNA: TGTGCCAGCAGTTACATTACAGGGGGCTCTTCCTATGGCTACACCTTC.

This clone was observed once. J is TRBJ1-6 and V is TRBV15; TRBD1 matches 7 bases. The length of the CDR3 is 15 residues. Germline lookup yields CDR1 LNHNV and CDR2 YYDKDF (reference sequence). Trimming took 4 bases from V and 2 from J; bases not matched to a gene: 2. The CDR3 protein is CATSTGGPYNSPLHF. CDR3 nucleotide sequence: TGTGCCACCAGCACAGGGGGGCCCTATAATTCACCCCTCCACTTT.

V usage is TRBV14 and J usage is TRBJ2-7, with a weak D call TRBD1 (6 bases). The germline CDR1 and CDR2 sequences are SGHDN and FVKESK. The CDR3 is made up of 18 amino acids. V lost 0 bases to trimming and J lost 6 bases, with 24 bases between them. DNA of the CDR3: TGTGCCAGCAGCCAAGACCCCTACTCCGACAGGCCAGAGGGCGAGCAGTACTTC. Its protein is CASSQDPYSDRPEGEQYF. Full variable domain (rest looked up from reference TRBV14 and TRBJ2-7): EAGVTQFPSHSVIEKGQTVTLRCDPISGHDNLYWYRRVMGKEIKFLLHFVKESKQDESGMPNNRFLAERTGGTYSTLKVQPAELEDSGVYFCASSQDPYSDRPEGEQYFGPGTRLTVT.

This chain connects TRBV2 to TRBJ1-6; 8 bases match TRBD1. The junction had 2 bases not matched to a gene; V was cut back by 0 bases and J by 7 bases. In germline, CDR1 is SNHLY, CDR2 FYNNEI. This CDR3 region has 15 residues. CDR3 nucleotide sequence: TGTGCCAGCAGTGAAGCGCCAGGGGGCAATTCACCCCTCCACTTT. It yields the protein CASSEAPGGNSPLHF.

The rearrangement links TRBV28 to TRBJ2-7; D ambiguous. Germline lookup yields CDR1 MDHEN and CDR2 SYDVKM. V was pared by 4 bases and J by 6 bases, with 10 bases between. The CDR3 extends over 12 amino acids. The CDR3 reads CASSSTIGEQYF. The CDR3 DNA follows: TGTGCCAGCAGTTCTACTATAGGCGAGCAGTACTTC.

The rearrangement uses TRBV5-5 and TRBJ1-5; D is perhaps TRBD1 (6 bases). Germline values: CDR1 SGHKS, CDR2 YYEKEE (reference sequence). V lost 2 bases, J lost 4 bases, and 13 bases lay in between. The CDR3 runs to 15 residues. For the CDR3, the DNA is TGTGCCAGCAGCTTACAGGGTGCGCGGAATCAGCCCCAGCATTTT. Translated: CASSLQGARNQPQHF.

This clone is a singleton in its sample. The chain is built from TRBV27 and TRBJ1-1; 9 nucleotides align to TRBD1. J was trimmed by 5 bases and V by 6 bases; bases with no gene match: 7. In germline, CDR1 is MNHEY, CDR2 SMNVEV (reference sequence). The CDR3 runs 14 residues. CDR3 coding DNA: TGTGCCAGCAGACGGACAGGGGTTTTTACTGAAGCTTTCTTT. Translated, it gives CASRRTGVFTEAFF.

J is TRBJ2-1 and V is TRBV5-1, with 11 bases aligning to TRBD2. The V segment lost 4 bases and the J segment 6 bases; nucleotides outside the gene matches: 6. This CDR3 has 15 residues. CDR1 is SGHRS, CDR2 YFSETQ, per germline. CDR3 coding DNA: TGCGCCAGCAGCGCTCCGGGACTAGCGGCCAATGAGCAGTTCTTC. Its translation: CASSAPGLAANEQFF.

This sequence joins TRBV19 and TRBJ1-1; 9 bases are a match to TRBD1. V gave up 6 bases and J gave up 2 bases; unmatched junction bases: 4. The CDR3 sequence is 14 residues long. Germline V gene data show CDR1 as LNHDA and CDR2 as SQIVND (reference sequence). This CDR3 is CASSHRGRNTEAFF. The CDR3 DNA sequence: TGTGCCAGTAGCCACAGGGGGCGAAACACTGAAGCTTTCTTT. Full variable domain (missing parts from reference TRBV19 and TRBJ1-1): DGGITQSPKYLFRKEGQNVTLSCEQNLNHDAMYWYRQDPGQGLRLIYYSQIVNDFQKGDIAEGYSVSREKKESFPLTVTSAQKNPTAFYLCASSHRGRNTEAFFGQGTRLTVV.

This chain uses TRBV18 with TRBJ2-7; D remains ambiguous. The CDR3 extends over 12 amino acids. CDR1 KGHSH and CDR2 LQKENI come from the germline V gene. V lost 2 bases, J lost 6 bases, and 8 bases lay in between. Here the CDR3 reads CASSPGEPEQYF. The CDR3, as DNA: TGTGCCAGCTCACCAGGTGAGCCCGAGCAGTACTTC.

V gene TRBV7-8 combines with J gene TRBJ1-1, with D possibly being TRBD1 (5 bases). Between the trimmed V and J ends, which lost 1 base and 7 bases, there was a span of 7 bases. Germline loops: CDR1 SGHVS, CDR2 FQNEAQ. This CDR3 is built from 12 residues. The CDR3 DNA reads TGTGCCAGCAGCTTAGGGGGGGGTGAAGCTTTCTTT. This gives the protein CASSLGGGEAFF. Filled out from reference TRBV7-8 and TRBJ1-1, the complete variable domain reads GAGVSQSPRYKVAKRGQDVALRCDPISGHVSLFWYQQALGQGPEFLTYFQNEAQLDKSGLPSDRFFAERPEGSVSTLKIQRTQQEDSAVYLCASSLGGGEAFFGQGTRLTVV.